A single sample gave rise to the 21 T cell receptor beta chains below, sequenced in a study of T cells after yellow fever vaccination. TCRdb re-called the 5' RACE reads through MiXCR, storing one row per CDR3 protein. The repertoire includes 250,000 to 350,000 distinct CDR3 sequences, roughly 9% of them detected once, and about 3.7% sits in the top ten. The source material was CD4+ T cells sorted from PBMCs, sampled 5 days after the yellow fever booster vaccination. These TCRs come from a man aged 18 to 29 who received the YFV17D yellow fever vaccine.

CDR3 nucleotide sequence: TGCGCCAGCAGCTTGGAGGGCTTGGGGTCCAGCACTGAAGCTTTCTTT. This encodes CASSLEGLGSSTEAFF. The rearrangement joins TRBV5-1 to TRBJ1-1; D uncertain. Germline CDR1 is SGHRS and CDR2 is YFSETQ. This CDR3 spans 16 amino acids. The V and J ends lost 0 bases and 4 bases respectively, with 16 bases between them. Variable domain in full (rest from reference TRBV5-1 and TRBJ1-1): KAGVTQTPRYLIKTRGQQVTLSCSPISGHRSVSWYQQTPGQGLQFLFEYFSETQRNKGNFPGRFSGRQFSNSRSEMNVSTLELGDSALYLCASSLEGLGSSTEAFFGQGTRLTVV.

This clonotype was seen ten or more times. The chain uses TRBV7-9 and TRBJ2-3, with 8 nucleotides matching TRBD2. Germline values: CDR1 SEHNR, CDR2 FQNEAQ (reference sequence). V was pared by 2 bases and J by 4 bases, with 11 bases of the junction left unmatched. The CDR3 loop spans 17 amino acids. The CDR3 DNA is TGTGCCAGCAGCTTACCCCGACCGGGACTAGTCCCAGATACGCAGTATTTT. It encodes CASSLPRPGLVPDTQYF.

In this sample, this clonotype turned up many times. The chain has TRBV4-2 and TRBJ2-3; the match to TRBD2 covers 8 bases. Germline V gene sequence: CDR1 LGHNA, CDR2 YNFKEQ. The CDR3 is 16 amino acids. Trimming at V came to 3 bases and at J to 2 bases, leaving 7 bases not matched to a gene. The CDR3 coding sequence is TGTGCCAGCAGCCATGTTAGCGGGGACTACACAGATACGCAGTATTTT. It encodes CASSHVSGDYTDTQYF.

This sequence joins TRBV2 and TRBJ2-3, with TRBD2 matching 9 bases. Per germline, CDR1 SNHLY and CDR2 FYNNEI. The CDR3 sequence is 14 residues long. Trimming at V came to 8 bases and at J to 4 bases, leaving 7 bases not matched to a gene. For the CDR3, the DNA is TGTGCCAGCCAGGGACTAGCTGTCTCAGATACGCAGTATTTT. Its translation is CASQGLAVSDTQYF.

This clonotype showed up just a few times. The rearrangement uses TRBV11-2 and TRBJ1-2, with no clear D. CDR1 SGHAT and CDR2 FQNNGV come from the germline V gene. V dropped 7 bases and J dropped 1 base, with 13 bases sitting between them. The CDR3 loop spans 14 amino acids. This CDR3 is CASTPPAFNYGYTF. The CDR3 DNA follows: TGTGCCAGCACCCCCCCGGCGTTTAACTATGGCTACACCTTC.

This clonotype has a handful of counts. The J gene is TRBJ1-2, the V gene TRBV6-2 or TRBV6-3; 8 bases map to TRBD1. This CDR3 comprises 14 residues. Trimming cost V 1 base and J 8 bases; bases outside gene matches: 6. Germline-derived CDR1 and CDR2 are MNHEY and SVGEGT. CDR3 DNA: TGTGCCAGCAGTTACTTCCGGACAGGGCGAGGCTACACCTTC. Encoded protein: CASSYFRTGRGYTF.

This clonotype was detected ten times or more. V is TRBV4-2 and J is TRBJ2-2, with 10 bases lining up with TRBD2. Germline V lookup: CDR1 LGHNA, CDR2 YNFKEQ. The CDR3 sequence is 18 residues long. V lost 2 bases to trimming and J lost 1 base; unmatched junction nucleotides: 7. This chain's CDR3 is CASSQLQAGGMNTGELFF. CDR3 nucleotides: TGTGCCAGCAGCCAACTTCAAGCGGGGGGGATGAACACCGGGGAGCTGTTTTTT.

The rearrangement joins TRBV7-9 to TRBJ2-3, with 7 bases matching TRBD1. This CDR3 region has 13 residues. The J segment lost 2 bases and the V segment lost 6 bases, leaving 2 bases of the junction unmatched. Looked up from germline, CDR1 is SEHNR and CDR2 is FQNEAQ (reference sequence). The CDR3 loop reads CASRKGATDTQYF. The CDR3, as DNA: TGTGCCAGCAGGAAGGGGGCCACAGATACGCAGTATTTT.

This chain joins TRBV7-2 and TRBJ2-7; no definite D call. Germline V gives CDR1 SGHTA, CDR2 FQGNSA. The V end was cut by 7 bases, the J end by 0 bases, with 13 bases between. The CDR3 consists of 14 residues. CDR3 in DNA: TGTGCCAGCACCCGGGCGCGGTCCTCCTACGAGCAGTACTTC. This gives the protein CASTRARSSYEQYF.

As concerns this clonotype: One end of the junction is discordant with germline, which a read error may explain. The V and J genes are TRBV4-1 and TRBJ2-4, with D tentatively TRBD2 (5 bases). Germline CDR1 MGHRA, CDR2 YSYEKL. The CDR3 spans 11 residues. CDR3 region: CASSKERTRYF. The CDR3 nucleotides read TGCGCCAGCAGCAAAGAGCGGACCCGGTACTTC.

This clonotype has a handful of counts. V usage is TRBV6-6 and J usage is TRBJ2-5; D is uncertain. The V and J ends lost 8 bases and 1 base respectively, with 11 bases between them. Germline values: CDR1 MNHNY, CDR2 SVGAGI (reference sequence). The CDR3 spans 13 residues. CDR3: CASVPWGQETQYF. The CDR3 DNA reads TGTGCCAGCGTCCCTTGGGGCCAAGAGACCCAGTACTTC.

The sample holds a few counts of this clonotype. V is TRBV24-1 and J is TRBJ2-3, with unresolved D. Germline lookup yields CDR1 KGHDR and CDR2 SFDVKD. The CDR3 consists of 15 residues. Trimming shortened V by 7 bases and J by 2 bases, and 15 bases separated the two germline ends. The CDR3 spells CATSPGRIFTDTQYF. DNA of the CDR3: TGTGCCACCAGCCCTGGACGGATTTTCACAGATACGCAGTATTTT.

This rearrangement joins TRBV12-3 or TRBV12-4 to TRBJ1-5; a possible D gene is TRBD1 (5 bases). V lost 6 bases to trimming and J lost 1 base, with 10 bases between them. The CDR3 is 14 amino acids. CDR3 sequence: CASSLRVSNQPQHF. In DNA, the CDR3 is TGTGCCAGCAGCCTCAGGGTGAGCAATCAGCCCCAGCATTTT.

CDR3 loop: CASSLVVGEKLFF. The CDR3 DNA reads TGTGCCAGCAGCTTAGTTGTCGGTGAAAAACTGTTTTTT. The V call is TRBV7-9, the J call TRBJ1-4; D uncertain. This CDR3 region has 13 residues. The V and J ends lost 1 base and 7 bases respectively, with 7 bases between them. The V gene's germline CDR1 is SEHNR and CDR2 FQNEAQ (reference sequence).

This clonotype was counted many times. J is TRBJ1-5 and V is TRBV7-9; perhaps TRBD1 as D (5 bases). CDR3 length: 17 residues. V lost 5 bases to trimming and J lost 2 bases, with 19 bases between them. CDR1 is SEHNR and CDR2 is FQNEAQ in the germline V gene (reference sequence). DNA of the CDR3: TGTGCCAGCAGCCGTACAGCTGCGGGGCAGGGCAATCAGCCCCAGCATTTT. It yields the protein CASSRTAAGQGNQPQHF.

Only a few counts were recorded for this clonotype. The chain recombines TRBV10-3 with TRBJ1-2; 7 nucleotides line up with TRBD1. The CDR3 consists of 14 residues. The germline CDR1 and CDR2 sequences are ENHRY and SYGVKD. The junction had 8 bases not matched to a gene; V was cut back by 4 bases and J by 6 bases. CDR3 amino acids: CAISVEGARNGYTF. DNA of the CDR3: TGTGCCATCAGTGTGGAGGGGGCTAGAAATGGCTACACCTTC.

The chain joins TRBV5-6 to TRBJ2-4, with 8 bases matching TRBD2. The CDR3 totals 16 residues. Losses at the gene ends were 1 base for V and 8 bases for J; bases not matched to a gene: 11. Germline V gene data show CDR1 as SGHDT and CDR2 as YYEEEE. DNA of the CDR3: TGTGCCAGCAGCTTGAGGGGTGCGGGGGGTGCGGACATTCAGTACTTC. It is translated as CASSLRGAGGADIQYF.

The chain uses TRBV7-2 and TRBJ2-3, with D perhaps TRBD1 (5 bases). CDR3 size: 15 residues. Germline assignment: CDR1 SGHTA and CDR2 FQGNSA. V lost 2 bases and J lost 6, with 15 bases in between. The CDR3 sequence is CASSLSGPGADTQYF. The DNA for the CDR3 is TGTGCCAGCAGCTTAAGTGGGCCTGGGGCCGATACGCAGTATTTT. The complete variable domain, with remaining parts taken from reference TRBV7-2 and TRBJ2-3, reads GAGVSQSPSNKVTEKGKDVELRCDPISGHTALYWYRQSLGQGLEFLIYFQGNSAPDKSGLPSDRFSAERTGGSVSTLTIQRTQQEDSAVYLCASSLSGPGADTQYFGPGTRLTVL.

Many counts were recorded for this clonotype. V is TRBV4-2 and J is TRBJ1-1; TRBD1 is a possible D gene (5 bases). V lost 1 base to trimming and J lost 1 base, with 10 bases between them. CDR3 length: 15 amino acids. Germline CDR1 and CDR2: LGHNA and YNFKEQ. The chain's CDR3 is CASSQVSGANTEAFF. CDR3 coding DNA: TGTGCCAGCAGCCAAGTTTCTGGGGCGAACACTGAAGCTTTCTTT.

This clonotype was picked up many times. The chain employs TRBV7-9 and TRBJ1-2; no reliable D call. This CDR3 contains 14 residues. The V end lost 5 bases, the J end lost 7 bases, and 17 bases lay between the germline ends. CDR1 is SEHNR and CDR2 is FQNEAQ in the germline V gene (reference sequence). CDR3 DNA sequence: TGTGCCAGCAGCCCGCGCTCGGACCCTAGTGGCTACACCTTC. It codes for CASSPRSDPSGYTF.

This clonotype has a handful of counts. The CDR3 reads CASSLGPDRPYEQYV. The CDR3, as DNA: TGTGCCAGCAGTTTAGGACCGGACAGACCCTACGAGCAGTACGTC. The gene calls are TRBV27 and TRBJ2-7, with D perhaps TRBD1 (6 bases). Germline CDR1 MNHEY, CDR2 SMNVEV (reference sequence). The CDR3 has 15 residues. V shed 2 bases and J shed 2 bases, with 13 bases lying between them.